Each of the 28 T cell receptor beta chains below was sequenced from the same sample in a study of blood T cell repertoires in COVID-19. Using immunoSEQ multiplex PCR, the repertoire was profiled, and TCRdb retains in-frame clones only, with some absent. The sample includes some 94,000 clones, around nine tenths of them seen just once. Sequenced sample: peripheral blood. The receptors come from a woman in her sixties or seventies with COVID-19, enrolled during active disease.

This sequence joins TRBV6-5 and TRBJ1-1, with D possibly matching TRBD1 (5 bases). From germline, CDR1 is MNHEY and CDR2 SVGAGI. The length of the CDR3 is 14 residues. The ends were cut back, 5 bases at V and 0 bases at J, with 10 bases in the middle. The CDR3 nucleotides are TGTGCCAGCAGTCGTTGGGACTTGAACACTGAAGCTTTCTTT. Translating it yields CASSRWDLNTEAFF.

This rearrangement joins TRBV28 to TRBJ2-7; no definite D call. The germline gives CDR1 MDHEN, CDR2 SYDVKM. CDR3 size: 11 residues. Trimming cost V 4 bases and J 5 bases, with 6 bases left between them. CDR3 amino acids: CASSYNHEQYF. The CDR3 nucleotides are TGTGCCAGCAGTTACAACCACGAGCAGTACTTC.

The count of this clone is one. The V and J genes are TRBV5-1 and TRBJ2-3, with TRBD2 matching 8 bases. Losses at the gene ends were 2 bases for V and 5 bases for J; bases not matched to a gene: 7. CDR3 size: 15 residues. Per germline, CDR1 SGHRS and CDR2 YFSETQ. CDR3 coding DNA: TGCGCCAGCAGCTTCCAGCGGGGGTTGGGAGATACGCAGTATTTT. It is translated as CASSFQRGLGDTQYF.

This chain uses TRBV19 with TRBJ1-5; D possibly corresponds to TRBD1 (5 bases). CDR1 and CDR2 from the germline V gene are LNHDA and SQIVND (reference sequence). Trimming pared 7 bases from V and 5 bases from J, leaving 12 bases between. CDR3 length: 13 amino acids. The CDR3 sequence is CASMRRADQPQHF. As DNA, the CDR3 is TGTGCCAGTATGCGCAGGGCCGATCAGCCCCAGCATTTT. Full variable domain (missing parts from reference TRBV19 and TRBJ1-5): DGGITQSPKYLFRKEGQNVTLSCEQNLNHDAMYWYRQDPGQGLRLIYYSQIVNDFQKGDIAEGYSVSREKKESFPLTVTSAQKNPTAFYLCASMRRADQPQHFGDGTRLSIL.

This chain links TRBV9 with TRBJ2-1, with TRBD2 matching 9 bases. Germline values: CDR1 SGDLS, CDR2 YYNGEE. Trimming cost V 4 bases and J 7 bases; bases outside gene matches: 18. The CDR3 spans 18 residues. CDR3: CASSRDPGGTSLPNEQFF. CDR3 bases: TGTGCCAGCAGCCGGGACCCGGGGGGGACTAGCCTTCCGAATGAGCAGTTCTTC.

Here the CDR3 reads CASSRGLSTNEKLFF. The CDR3 nucleotides read TGCGCCAGCAGTCGAGGACTGTCAACTAATGAAAAACTGTTTTTT. The chain recombines TRBV5-1 with TRBJ1-4; the D is unclear. Trimming stripped 5 bases from V and 0 bases from J, with 11 bases between. The CDR3 totals 15 residues. CDR1 SGHRS and CDR2 YFSETQ come from the germline V gene.

The chain uses TRBV6-6 and TRBJ2-5; the match to TRBD1 covers 8 bases. After removal of 8 bases from V and 5 bases from J, the junction contained 4 bases not matched to a gene. Germline CDR1 MNHNY, CDR2 SVGAGI (reference sequence). The CDR3 has 12 residues. The CDR3 loop is CASAGGLETQYF. In nucleotides, the CDR3 is TGTGCCAGCGCAGGGGGCCTGGAGACCCAGTACTTC.

The chain links TRBV30 to TRBJ1-2, with D maybe TRBD1 (6 bases). This CDR3 is 14 amino acids long. V lost 5 bases and J lost 3, with 16 bases in between. In germline, CDR1 is GTSNPN, CDR2 SVGIG (reference sequence). In DNA, the CDR3 is TGTGCCTGGGCCCCAGGGGCCGGAGACTATGGCTACACCTTC. Its protein is CAWAPGAGDYGYTF.

The chain recombines TRBV18 with TRBJ2-5; 9 bases fit TRBD2. The germline gives CDR1 KGHSH, CDR2 LQKENI. The CDR3 extends over 15 amino acids. The J segment lost 2 bases and the V segment lost 3 bases, leaving 4 bases of the junction unmatched. As DNA, the CDR3 is TGTGCCAGCTCACCGGCGGGGGGGTCACAAGAGACCCAGTACTTC. This gives the protein CASSPAGGSQETQYF.

The chain is built from TRBV6-5 and TRBJ2-3, with D possibly TRBD2 on 6 matching bases. Trimming shortened V by 2 bases and J by 12 bases, and 15 bases separated the two germline ends. The CDR3 loop spans 13 amino acids. Germline V gene lookup returns CDR1 MNHEY and CDR2 SVGAGI. CDR3 in amino acids: CASSYTEDGGQYF. Here the CDR3 DNA reads TGTGCCAGCAGTTACACGGAGGACGGGGGTCAGTATTTT.

The chain combines TRBV7-2 with TRBJ1-5; unclear D gene. Per germline, CDR1 SGHTA and CDR2 FQGNSA. The CDR3 length is 17 residues. Trimming removed 5 bases at V and 8 bases at J, with 25 bases between. CDR3 DNA sequence: TGTGCCAGCAGCACCAGGATTGGCATTTCGCGCGTCGAGCCCCAGCATTTT. Translated: CASSTRIGISRVEPQHF.

The chain links TRBV5-1 to TRBJ1-1; D is ambiguous. The V gene lost 1 base and the J gene lost 10 bases, with 17 bases spanning the gap. CDR1 and CDR2 (germline): SGHRS, YFSETQ. The CDR3 is 14 residues long. CDR3 in DNA: TGCGCCAGCAGCTTGTTTCTGGGCGCCGCCGGAGCTTTCTTT. It is translated as CASSLFLGAAGAFF.

The chain has TRBV7-2 and TRBJ1-1; D possibly corresponds to TRBD1 (5 bases). The V end was cut by 5 bases, the J end by 8 bases, with 15 bases between. CDR1 is SGHTA, CDR2 FQGNSA, per germline. The CDR3 sequence is 13 residues long. The CDR3 reads CASSPRTRKEAFF. Here the CDR3 DNA reads TGTGCCAGCAGCCCACGGACACGAAAAGAAGCTTTCTTT.

V is TRBV7-2 and J is TRBJ1-6; possible D gene TRBD1, 6 bases. There are 16 residues in the CDR3. Germline assignment: CDR1 SGHTA and CDR2 FQGNSA. V was cut by 3 bases and J by 13 bases, with 22 bases left in between. The CDR3 sequence is CASSFGGWATGLPLHF. The DNA of the CDR3 is TGTGCCAGCAGCTTCGGGGGGTGGGCAACAGGGTTGCCCCTCCACTTT.

The V and J genes are TRBV21-1 and TRBJ2-2; the table's TRBD1 call for D was not verified on the DNA. TRBV21-1 is noted as a pseudogene. This CDR3 spans 17 amino acids. CDR3 bases: TGTGCCAGCAGCCACCTTACACAGGGGGCTGGCACCGGGGAGCTGTTTTTT. It yields the protein CASSHLTQGAGTGELFF.

The CDR3 region is CASNTRTDRNTEAFF. The DNA of the CDR3 is TGTGCCAGTAACACCAGGACCGACAGGAACACTGAAGCTTTCTTT. The chain has TRBV19 and TRBJ1-1; tentative D call: TRBD1 (5 bases). Per germline, CDR1 LNHDA and CDR2 SQIVND (reference sequence). The V end was cut by 7 bases, the J end by 1 base, with 16 bases between. CDR3 length equals 15 residues.

The genes are TRBV7-9 and TRBJ1-4; 7 bases line up with TRBD1. The germline gives CDR1 SEHNR, CDR2 FQNEAQ (reference sequence). The J segment lost 5 bases and the V segment lost 1 base, leaving 10 bases of the junction unmatched. The CDR3 spans 17 residues. CDR3 loop: CASSLGPDRARNEKLFF. CDR3 DNA: TGTGCCAGCAGCTTAGGTCCCGACAGGGCTAGAAATGAAAAACTGTTTTTT.

This clone was observed a handful of times. The J gene is TRBJ1-2, the V gene TRBV24-1, with D possibly being TRBD1 (5 bases). Germline values: CDR1 KGHDR, CDR2 SFDVKD. Deletions cut 3 bases from V and 8 bases from J, with 12 bases between. The CDR3 sequence is 13 residues long. CDR3 loop: CATSDASGLGYTF. CDR3 DNA sequence: TGTGCCACCAGTGATGCCTCAGGGCTAGGCTACACCTTC.

This clone was seen more than once but under ten times. V gene TRBV7-9 combines with J gene TRBJ1-5; tentatively, D is TRBD1 (5 bases). V dropped 1 base and J dropped 6 bases, with 16 bases sitting between them. This CDR3 region has 16 residues. CDR1 SEHNR and CDR2 FQNEAQ come from the germline V gene (reference sequence). CDR3 sequence (DNA): TGTGCCAGCAGCTTAGAGATGGGCAGGGCTCGTCAGCCCCAGCATTTT. Residues: CASSLEMGRARQPQHF.

This chain uses TRBV20-1 with TRBJ1-6; possibly TRBD1 for D (5 bases). V shed 6 bases and J shed 9 bases, with 18 bases lying between them. Per germline, CDR1 DFQATT and CDR2 SNEGSKA (reference sequence). This CDR3 has 14 amino acids. The CDR3 coding sequence is TGCAGTGCCAGTGACAGAAGTACGGGTTCACCCCTCCACTTT. This translates into CSASDRSTGSPLHF.

This clone was seen once. The rearrangement joins TRBV18 to TRBJ1-5; D uncertain. The CDR3 is 14 residues long. Per germline, CDR1 KGHSH and CDR2 LQKENI. Trimming left V 2 bases short and J 0 bases short, with 5 bases between. CDR3 in amino acids: CASSPTDSNQPQHF. The CDR3 DNA reads TGTGCCAGCTCACCAACAGATAGCAATCAGCCCCAGCATTTT.

This chain uses TRBV25-1 with TRBJ2-7; TRBD1 matches 9 bases. The CDR3 runs to 15 residues. Germline V gene lookup returns CDR1 MGHDK and CDR2 SYGVNS. V lost 3 bases, J lost 4 bases, and 7 bases stayed unmatched. CDR3: CASSDLGTGKYEQYF. The CDR3 DNA reads TGTGCCAGCAGTGACTTAGGGACAGGGAAGTACGAGCAGTACTTC.

The chain combines TRBV7-9 with TRBJ1-1; D might be TRBD1 (6 bases). V lost 1 base to trimming and J lost 4 bases, with 7 bases between them. Germline V gives CDR1 SEHNR, CDR2 FQNEAQ (reference sequence). CDR3 length: 13 amino acids. The CDR3 loop is CASSLGTVTEAFF. In DNA form, the CDR3 reads TGTGCCAGCAGCTTAGGGACAGTCACTGAAGCTTTCTTT. Full variable domain (outside the CDR3, taken from reference TRBV7-9 and TRBJ1-1): DTGVSQNPRHKITKRGQNVTFRCDPISEHNRLYWYRQTLGQGPEFLTYFQNEAQLEKSRLLSDRFSAERPKGSFSTLEIQRTEQGDSAMYLCASSLGTVTEAFFGQGTRLTVV.

The genes are TRBV5-4 and TRBJ2-3, with a weak D call TRBD2 (6 bases). This CDR3 is 17 amino acids long. V was cut by 2 bases and J by 5 bases, with 21 bases left in between. Germline CDR1 SGHNT, CDR2 YYREEE (reference sequence). CDR3 nucleotide sequence: TGTGCCAGCAGCTTCTACCGGAGACTAGATGTGGTAGATACGCAGTATTTT. Protein product: CASSFYRRLDVVDTQYF. The full variable domain, rest sourced from reference TRBV5-4 and TRBJ2-3, is ETGVTQSPTHLIKTRGQQVTLRCSSQSGHNTVSWYQQALGQGPQFIFQYYREEENGRGNFPPRFSGLQFPNYSSELNVNALELDDSALYLCASSFYRRLDVVDTQYFGPGTRLTVL.

The V and J genes are TRBV11-2 and TRBJ1-2; TRBD1 might be the D (6 bases). CDR3 length: 13 residues. Looked up from germline, CDR1 is SGHAT and CDR2 is FQNNGV. V lost 4 bases and J lost 4, with 10 bases in between. CDR3 in amino acids: CASSSSGVYGYTF. The CDR3 nucleotides are TGTGCCAGCAGCTCCTCAGGGGTCTATGGCTACACCTTC. Drawing the rest from reference TRBV11-2 and TRBJ1-2, the complete variable domain is EAGVAQSPRYKIIEKRQSVAFWCNPISGHATLYWYQQILGQGPKLLIQFQNNGVVDDSQLPKDRFSAERLKGVDSTLKIQPAKLEDSAVYLCASSSSGVYGYTFGSGTRLTVV.

This chain links TRBV6-2 or TRBV6-3 with TRBJ1-1, with D unclear. The V end was cut by 4 bases, the J end by 7 bases, with 16 bases between. The length of the CDR3 is 14 residues. Germline lookup yields CDR1 MNHEY and CDR2 SVGEGT. CDR3 protein: CASSLAEPSLEAFF. The CDR3 DNA sequence: TGTGCCAGCAGTTTGGCCGAACCGTCCCTTGAAGCTTTCTTT.

The chain recombines TRBV5-1 with TRBJ1-1; possibly TRBD1 for D (6 bases). CDR1 and CDR2 from the germline V gene are SGHRS and YFSETQ. The CDR3 has 14 residues. V lost 2 bases and J lost 2, with 10 bases in between. CDR3 bases: TGCGCCAGCAGCTTACAGGGCGCCAACACTGAAGCTTTCTTT. It translates to CASSLQGANTEAFF.

CDR3 nucleotides: TGTGCCGGGGAACCGGGACAGGGGTCCTACGAGCAGTACTTC. Translating gives CAGEPGQGSYEQYF. This chain joins TRBV6-5 and TRBJ2-7; 10 positions agree with TRBD1. The CDR3 is 14 residues long. After removal of 11 bases from V and 1 base from J, the junction contained 8 bases not matched to a gene. CDR1 and CDR2 from the germline V gene are MNHEY and SVGAGI.